The rows below give T cell receptor beta chains drawn from one sample of a study of T cells in Graves' hyperthyroidism and ophthalmopathy. One entry per CDR3 protein results from TCRdb running MiXCR on the multiplex PCR reads. In the table there are about 690,000 distinct CDR3 sequences, around 16% of which are singletons. Sequenced material: blood. The source is a man in his forties or fifties with Graves' hyperthyroidism. The CDR3 runs from the conserved cysteine through the conserved F or W. Each record gives: V gene, clone size, D gene, J gene, CDR3 DNA, CDR3 protein. D genes are given only for firm matches. The listing skips clone size in some rows; elsewhere it reads once, few, many or a size class.

TRBV28	many	TRBD1	TRBJ2-1	TGTGCCAGCAGTTTACTCGGGACAGGGGGCGATGAGCAGTTCTTC	CASSLLGTGGDEQFF
TRBV7-3	.	TRBD1	TRBJ1-1	TGTGCCAGCAGCCCTTCAGGGGGTTCAGCGGTCACTGAAGCTTTCTTT	CASSPSGGSAVTEAFF
TRBV2	many	TRBD2	TRBJ2-5	TGTGCCAGCAGTGGACTACCCACACAAGCGGGGGGGTGGTTATTTCAAGAGACCCAGTACTTC	CASSGLPTQAGGWLFQETQYF
TRBV5-6	many	.	TRBJ2-1	TGTGCCAGCAGCTTGCGGGAGAGCTACAATGAGCAGTTCTTC	CASSLRESYNEQFF
TRBV4-2	many	.	TRBJ2-7	TGTGCCAGCAGCCAAGAGCTCGTCCTAGGGAACGAGCAGTACTTC	CASSQELVLGNEQYF
TRBV27	.	TRBD2	TRBJ2-7	TGTGCCAGCAGTTCTGGCCCTAGCGGAAGCTCCTACGAGCAGTACTTC	CASSSGPSGSSYEQYF
TRBV9	once	.	TRBJ1-1	TGTGCCAGCAGCGTAGCCCTACACACTGAAGCTTTCTTT	CASSVALHTEAFF
TRBV27	many	.	TRBJ2-7	TGTGCCAGCAGTTTATCTCCAGGATTCTCCTACGAGCAGTACTTC	CASSLSPGFSYEQYF
TRBV19	many	TRBD2	TRBJ2-2	TGTGCCAGTAGTGAAAGACTAGCGGGAGTGCTGTCGGGCACCGGGGAGCTGTTTTTT	CASSERLAGVLSGTGELFF
TRBV28	.	.	TRBJ2-7	TGTGCCAGCAGTTTATCGGGGGCCCGAACCTACGAGCAGTACTTC	CASSLSGARTYEQYF
TRBV20-1	few	TRBD2	TRBJ2-7	TGCAGCGCTAAACGCCCAGCGGGAGTGCCTTACGAGCAGTACTTC	CSAKRPAGVPYEQYF
TRBV28	many	.	TRBJ2-7	TGTGCCAGCAGTTTAGCGGGTCTTCTCTCCTACGAGCAGTACTTC	CASSLAGLLSYEQYF
TRBV30	many	.	TRBJ2-3	TGTGCCTGGAAGAGAACGAGGGCTAGCGGCACAGATACGCAGTATTTT	CAWKRTRASGTDTQYF
TRBV6-2/TRBV6-3	.	.	TRBJ1-5	TGTGCCAGCAGGTGGGGTGGATGCAATCAGCCCCAGCATTTT	CASRWGGCNQPQHF
TRBV5-1	.	.	TRBJ2-7	TGCGCCAGCAGCTTTTCCCGGACAGTGTTCTACGAGCAGTACTTC	CASSFSRTVFYEQYF
TRBV7-2	.	.	TRBJ1-4	TGTGCCAGCAGCTTAAGACTAGAAAAACTGTTTTTT	CASSLRLEKLFF
TRBV7-2	few	.	TRBJ1-1	TGTGCCAGCAGCCCAAGCTCGGTCGCTGAAGCTTTCTTT	CASSPSSVAEAFF
TRBV28	many	.	TRBJ1-2	TGTGCCAGCACCGCGGGGGCTGGGAGCTACACCTTC	CASTAGAGSYTF
TRBV10-1	few	TRBD2	TRBJ2-5	TGCGCCTCTAGTGCGGGGGGCCAGGAGACCCAGTACTTC	CASSAGGQETQYF
TRBV5-6	many	TRBD1	TRBJ1-1	TGTGCCAGCAGCTCTCAGACAGGGAATCCTGAAGCTTTCTTT	CASSSQTGNPEAFF
TRBV28	few	.	TRBJ2-1	TGTGCCAGCAAGCGAATACGAGAGCAGTTCTTC	CASKRIREQFF
TRBV6-1	.	TRBD1	TRBJ1-2	TGTGCCAGCAGACAGGGACAGGTCCCCTATGGCTACACCTTC	CASRQGQVPYGYTF
TRBV7-9	many	.	TRBJ2-3	TGTGCCAGCAGCTTAGATAAGCTCACAGATACGCAGTATTTT	CASSLDKLTDTQYF
TRBV28	many	.	TRBJ2-7	TGTGCCAGCAGTCCCTCCCTTACGGGGATGGTGGCCTACGAGCAGTACTTC	CASSPSLTGMVAYEQYF
TRBV5-6	.	.	TRBJ1-1	TGTGCCAGCAGCTTACCGCTACTGAACACTGAAGCTTTCTTT	CASSLPLLNTEAFF
TRBV5-1	.	.	TRBJ1-5	TGCGCCAGCAGCTTGGACGGACGTTCAGATCAGCCCCAGCATTTT	CASSLDGRSDQPQHF
TRBV28	.	.	TRBJ1-1	TGTGCCAGCAGATTCTTTGGGGGCTTGAACACTGAAGCTTTCTTT	CASRFFGGLNTEAFF
TRBV28	many	.	TRBJ1-6	TGTGCCAGCAGTTTGTCCCTTGGGGATTCACCCCTCCACTTT	CASSLSLGDSPLHF
TRBV28	many	.	TRBJ2-7	TGTGCCAGCAGTTCCCCCCCCCCAGACTCCTACGAGCAGTACTTC	CASSSPPPDSYEQYF
TRBV5-1	few	TRBD1	TRBJ2-2	TGCGCCAGCAGCTTGCGCGGGCAGGGGGCGCTCACCGGGGAGCTGTTTTTT	CASSLRGQGALTGELFF
TRBV5-1	many	.	TRBJ1-1	TGCGCCAGCAGCTTGGGGCGTACTGAAGCTTTCTTT	CASSLGRTEAFF
TRBV7-2	few	.	TRBJ2-1	TGTGCCAGCAGCTTAGTACCGGGAGAGGGTTATGAGCAGTTCTTC	CASSLVPGEGYEQFF
TRBV11-2	many	.	TRBJ1-1	TGTGCCAGCAGCTCACAGGGTGGGGGACGAGCTTTCTTT	CASSSQGGGRAFF
TRBV20-1	few	TRBD2	TRBJ2-2	TGCAGTGCGCGAGCGGGACGGGACACCGGGGAGCTGTTTTTT	CSARAGRDTGELFF
TRBV12-5	many	.	TRBJ1-2	TGTGCTAGTGGTTTGGATGGTTTCAACTATGGCTACACCTTC	CASGLDGFNYGYTF
TRBV5-1	many	TRBD1	TRBJ2-7	TGCGCCAGCAGCGCTGGGACAGGGGGTATCGAGCAGTACTTC	CASSAGTGGIEQYF
TRBV20-1	many	.	TRBJ1-5	TGCAGTGCTTTGCGGGACAGCAATCAGCCCCAGCATTTT	CSALRDSNQPQHF
TRBV18	many	.	TRBJ1-5	TGTGCCAGCTCACAGGGGGAGGTTCAGCCCCAGCATTTT	CASSQGEVQPQHF
TRBV20-1	many	TRBD2	TRBJ2-5	TGCAGTGGGAGCCCAGCGGGAGACCATCGGGGGACCCAGTACTTC	CSGSPAGDHRGTQYF
TRBV19	many	.	TRBJ1-6	TGTGCCAGTACCCACGAAGGATACGGTTCACCCCTCCACTTT	CASTHEGYGSPLHF
TRBV13	many	TRBD2	TRBJ2-3	TGTGCCAGCAGCTTAGAATCTAGCGGGAGAATGGCAGATACGCAGTATTTT	CASSLESSGRMADTQYF
TRBV9	.	.	TRBJ2-5	TGTGCCAGCAGCGAGGGGACGGGGAGTGAGACCCAGTACTTC	CASSEGTGSETQYF
TRBV7-2	.	.	TRBJ1-5	TGTGCCAGCAGCTTTCGGTCATCTAGTAGCAATCAGCCCCAGCATTTT	CASSFRSSSSNQPQHF
TRBV9	.	TRBD2	TRBJ2-3	TGTGCCAGCAGGGCGGGACTAGCGGAAGAGGGTACGCAGTATTTT	CASRAGLAEEGTQYF
TRBV11-2	many	.	TRBJ1-2	TGTGCCAGCAGCTTAGCTAAGTTCAACTATGGCTACACCTTC	CASSLAKFNYGYTF
TRBV5-1	once	TRBD2	TRBJ2-3	TGCGCCAGCAGCTCTTCCGCGGGGGGCGAGACAGATACGCAGTATTTT	CASSSSAGGETDTQYF
TRBV7-3	few	.	TRBJ2-1	TGTGCCAGCAGCTTATTAGGACTAAACGCCAATGAGCAGTTCTTC	CASSLLGLNANEQFF
TRBV28	few	.	TRBJ2-3	TGTGCCAGCACCCCCCCAGGGACACAAACGTCTACTAGCACAGATACGCAGTATTTT	CASTPPGTQTSTSTDTQYF
TRBV4-3	few	.	TRBJ2-2	TGCGCCAGCAGCCAAGAAGAGGCAGTGTTGGGCGGGGAGCTGTTTTTT	CASSQEEAVLGGELFF
TRBV18	many	.	TRBJ2-1	TGTGCCAGCTCACCACAGGGGGGTCTAAGTGTAAATGAGCAGTTCTTC	CASSPQGGLSVNEQFF
TRBV9	many	.	TRBJ2-2	TGTGCCAGCAGCGTAGGTTTGGGTTACACCGGGGAGCTGTTTTTT	CASSVGLGYTGELFF
TRBV4-3	.	TRBD2	TRBJ2-5	TGCGCCAGCAGTCCAAGGGCCTACGGGACTAGCGGGGGAATCAGCGTGGAGACCCAGTACTTC	CASSPRAYGTSGGISVETQYF
TRBV27	many	TRBD1	TRBJ2-1	TGTGCCAGCAGTTCGACAGGGGGCTCGGGGGGTGAGCAGTTCTTC	CASSSTGGSGGEQFF
TRBV9	.	.	TRBJ1-3	TGTGCCAGCAGCGCCTCCCCCGAGGACACCATATATTTT	CASSASPEDTIYF
TRBV18	few	.	TRBJ2-5	TGTGCCAGCTCACCGCTTGAGGGAAAAGAGACCCAGTACTTC	CASSPLEGKETQYF